This T cell receptor (beta chain) emerged from a study of control samples from healthy donors and cancer patients. Clones were read by immunoSEQ multiplex PCR, and TCRdb kept only the in-frame ones, dropping some. This sample has around 100,000 clones, with roughly 87% found just once. What was sequenced was blood. The TCR sequence derives from a woman between 45 and 65 years old in good health.

The CDR3 loop is CASSYIGRVYGYTF. The DNA of the CDR3 is TGTGCCAGCAGTTATATTGGACGGGTCTATGGCTACACCTTC. This rearrangement joins TRBV6-5 to TRBJ1-2; D is ambiguous. The CDR3 has 14 residues. Germline V gives CDR1 MNHEY, CDR2 SVGAGI. V was cut by 3 bases and J by 4 bases, with 12 bases left in between.